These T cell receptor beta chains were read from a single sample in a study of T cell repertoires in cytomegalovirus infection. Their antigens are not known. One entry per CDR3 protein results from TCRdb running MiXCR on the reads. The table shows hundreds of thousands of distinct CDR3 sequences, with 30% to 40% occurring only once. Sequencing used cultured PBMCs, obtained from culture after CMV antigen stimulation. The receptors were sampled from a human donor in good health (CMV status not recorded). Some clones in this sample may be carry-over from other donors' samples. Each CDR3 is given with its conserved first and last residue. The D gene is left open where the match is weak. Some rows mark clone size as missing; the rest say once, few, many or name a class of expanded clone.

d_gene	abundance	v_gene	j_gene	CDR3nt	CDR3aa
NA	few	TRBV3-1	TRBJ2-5	TGTGCCAGCCGCCCGGACGGTAATTACCAAGAGACCCAGTACTTC	CASRPDGNYQETQYF
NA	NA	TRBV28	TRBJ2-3	TGTGCCAGCAGTTTCAGGGTAGGGACAAAGAGCACAGATACGCAGTATTTT	CASSFRVGTKSTDTQYF
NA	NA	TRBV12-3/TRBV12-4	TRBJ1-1	TGTGCCACCGGGAAACGGGACACCCTAGATGAAGCTTTCTTT	CATGKRDTLDEAFF
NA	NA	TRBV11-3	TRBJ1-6	TGTGCCAGCAGCTACGGGTCTGGTTCACCCCTCCACTTT	CASSYGSGSPLHF
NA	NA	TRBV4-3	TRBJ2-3	TGCGCCAGCAGCCAATGGACTCCCGCCGGGACAGATACGCAGTATTTT	CASSQWTPAGTDTQYF
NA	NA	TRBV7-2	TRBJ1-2	TGTGCCAGCAGCTTTTCCAGGGAAGAGGACTATGGCTACACCTTC	CASSFSREEDYGYTF
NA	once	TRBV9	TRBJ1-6	TGTGCCAGCAGCGTTACCAGGGTTAGTTCACCCCTCCACTTT	CASSVTRVSSPLHF
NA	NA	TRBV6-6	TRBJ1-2	TGTGCCAGCAGGCGGGACATTTCCAACTATGGCTACACCTTC	CASRRDISNYGYTF
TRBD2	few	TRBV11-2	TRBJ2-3	TGTGCCAGCAGCTCCAGCGGGAGGCGTCCCAGGGATACGCAGTATTTT	CASSSSGRRPRDTQYF
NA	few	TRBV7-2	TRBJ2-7	TGTGCCACCAGCAGTTCGTTGGGACCCTACGAGCAGTACTTC	CATSSSLGPYEQYF
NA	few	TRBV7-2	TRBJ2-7	TGTGCCAGCAGAAGGACGGGATCCTACGAGCAGTACTTC	CASRRTGSYEQYF
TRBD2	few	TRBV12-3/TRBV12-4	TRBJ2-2	TGTGCCAGCAGTGTGACTAGCCGAACGGAGCTGTTTTTT	CASSVTSRTELFF
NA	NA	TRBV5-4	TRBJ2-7	TGTGCCAGCAGCTTGAGAGGGGGGGCGATCTACGAGCAGTACTTC	CASSLRGGAIYEQYF
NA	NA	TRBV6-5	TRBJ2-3	TGTGCCAGCAGTTACTCCGCGTCCTCAGATACGCAGTATTTT	CASSYSASSDTQYF
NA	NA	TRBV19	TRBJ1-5	TGTGCCAGTACTATGTCACCCTTGACGAGGTGGAATCAGCCCCAGCATTTT	CASTMSPLTRWNQPQHF
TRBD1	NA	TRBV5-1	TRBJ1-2	TGCGCCAGCAGCCTGTTTGGGACAGGGGAGGGCTACACCTTC	CASSLFGTGEGYTF
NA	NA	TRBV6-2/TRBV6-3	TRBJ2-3	TGTGCCAGCAGTTACGCCTCGGTGAGACCTAGCACAGATACGCAGTATTTT	CASSYASVRPSTDTQYF
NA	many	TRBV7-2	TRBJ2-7	TGTGCCAGCAGCTTAGCGGGGGGTCTGCAGTACTTC	CASSLAGGLQYF
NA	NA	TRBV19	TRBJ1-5	TGTGCCACTAACTCTGAGGGCAGGGGATTAGGGCCCCAGCATTTT	CATNSEGRGLGPQHF
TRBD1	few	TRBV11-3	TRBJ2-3	TGTGCCAGCAGCCAAGGGGGACAGGGGGGAGATACGCAGTATTTT	CASSQGGQGGDTQYF
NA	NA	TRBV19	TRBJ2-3	TGTGCCAGTTGTACTACCCCCACAGATACGCAGTATTTT	CASCTTPTDTQYF
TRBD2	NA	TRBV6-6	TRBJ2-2	TGTGCCAGCAGGAACTTAGCGGGAGAGAACACCGGGGAGCTGTTTTTT	CASRNLAGENTGELFF
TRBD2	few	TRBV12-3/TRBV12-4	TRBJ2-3	TGTGCCAGCAGACCCCACGGACTAGCGACGCAGTATTTT	CASRPHGLATQYF
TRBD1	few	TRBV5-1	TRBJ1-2	TGCGCCAGCAGCTCTTCAAGGACAGGGGATTTTATCTATGGCTACACCTTC	CASSSSRTGDFIYGYTF
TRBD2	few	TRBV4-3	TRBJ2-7	TGCGCCAGCAGCCGACTAGCGGGGGGGAAAATCTACGAGCAGTACTTC	CASSRLAGGKIYEQYF
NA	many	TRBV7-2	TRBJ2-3	TGTGCCAGCAGCCCGCGGGGCGATACCGGCACAGATACGCAGTATTTT	CASSPRGDTGTDTQYF
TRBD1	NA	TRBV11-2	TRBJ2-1	TGTGCCAGCAGTTACCGGGACAGGGGTTACAATGAGCAGTTCTTC	CASSYRDRGYNEQFF
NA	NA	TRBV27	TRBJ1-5	TGTGCCAGCAGGGCCTGGGCAGGGGATACGGCTCAGCCCCAGCATTTT	CASRAWAGDTAQPQHF
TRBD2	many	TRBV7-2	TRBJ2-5	TGTGCCAGCAGCCGTTTGAGTACTAGCGGCCAAGAGACCCAGTACTTC	CASSRLSTSGQETQYF
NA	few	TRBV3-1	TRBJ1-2	TGTGCCAGCAGCCAGCAGCCCAACTATGGCTACACCTTC	CASSQQPNYGYTF
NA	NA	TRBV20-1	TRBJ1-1	TGCAGTGCTAGGGAACCCCCGAACACTGAAGCTTTCTTT	CSAREPPNTEAFF
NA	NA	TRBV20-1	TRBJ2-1	TGCAGTGCTAGACATACCGAGGGGCGACTCCTCAATGAGCAGTTCTTC	CSARHTEGRLLNEQFF
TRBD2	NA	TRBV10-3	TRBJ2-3	TGTGCCACCGCGGGACTAGTGTTAGATACGCAGTATTTT	CATAGLVLDTQYF
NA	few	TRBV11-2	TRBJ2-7	TGTGCCAGCAGCTTAGGGGAGGGGACAATCCTCTACGAGCAGTACTTC	CASSLGEGTILYEQYF
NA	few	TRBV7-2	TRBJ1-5	TGTGCCAGCAGCTTAGGGGCAGGATGGAGTCAGCCCCAGCATTTT	CASSLGAGWSQPQHF
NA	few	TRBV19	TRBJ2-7	TGTGCCAGTAGTATGTCGGGTCCCGTAACCACGCTTTACGAGCAGTACTTC	CASSMSGPVTTLYEQYF
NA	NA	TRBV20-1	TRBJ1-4	TGCAGTGCCTTACAGGGTGTAGGGGAAAAACTGTTTTTT	CSALQGVGEKLFF
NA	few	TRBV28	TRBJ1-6	TGTGCCAGCCTTGAGTGGAATTCCTATAATTCACCCCTCCACTTT	CASLEWNSYNSPLHF
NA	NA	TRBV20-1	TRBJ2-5	TGCAGTGCTAGACCTCTAGTGCAAGAGACCCAGTACTTC	CSARPLVQETQYF
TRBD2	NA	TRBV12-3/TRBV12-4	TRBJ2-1	TGTGCCAGCAGAAGCACTAGCGGGAGGTGGAATGAGCAGTTCTTC	CASRSTSGRWNEQFF
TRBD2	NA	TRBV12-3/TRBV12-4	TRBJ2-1	TGTGCCAGCAGTCCCCGGGGAGCGGGGGTCTACAATGAGCAGTTCTTC	CASSPRGAGVYNEQFF
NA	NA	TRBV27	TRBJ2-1	TGTGCCAGCAGTAAGACCAGGGGTGGCAATGAGCAGTTCTTC	CASSKTRGGNEQFF
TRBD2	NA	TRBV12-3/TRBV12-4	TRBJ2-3	TGTGCCAGCAGTCAACCTGGACTAGGCACAGATACGCAGTATTTT	CASSQPGLGTDTQYF
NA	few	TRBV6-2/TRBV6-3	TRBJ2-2	TGTGCCAGCAATTACCCCGACGGAAACACCGGGGAGCTGTTTTTT	CASNYPDGNTGELFF
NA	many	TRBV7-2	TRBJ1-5	TGTGCCAGCAGACCAGGGACGTCAGAAGGGCCCCAGCATTTT	CASRPGTSEGPQHF
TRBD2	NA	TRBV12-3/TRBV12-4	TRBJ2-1	TGTGCCAGCAGTCGCAGCGGGAGGGCTGGCGATGAGCAGTTCTTC	CASSRSGRAGDEQFF
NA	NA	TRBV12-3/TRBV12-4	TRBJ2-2	TGTGCCGGTAGACCCGACACCGGGGAGCTGTTTTTT	CAGRPDTGELFF
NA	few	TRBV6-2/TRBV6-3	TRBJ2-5	TGTGCCAGCAGTTACGGAGGGCGAGAGACCCAGTACTTC	CASSYGGRETQYF
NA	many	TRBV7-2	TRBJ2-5	TGTGCCAGCAGTTCTAGGGGGGGGACCCAGTACTTC	CASSSRGGTQYF
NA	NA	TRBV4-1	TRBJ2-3	TGCGCCAGCAGCCAAACGCTTCCTAGCACAGATACGCAGTATTTT	CASSQTLPSTDTQYF
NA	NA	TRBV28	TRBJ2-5	TGTGCCAGCAGTTCCTCCGGGGGCCTAGAGACCCAGTACTTC	CASSSSGGLETQYF
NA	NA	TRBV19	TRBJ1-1	TGTGCCAGCCGGGGGGCCAGCGGAGCCCCCCAGAACACTGAAGCTTTCTTT	CASRGASGAPQNTEAFF
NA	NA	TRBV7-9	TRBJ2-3	TGTGCCAGCAGCTTATCGATGTACACAGATACGCAGTATTTT	CASSLSMYTDTQYF
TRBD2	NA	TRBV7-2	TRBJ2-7	TGTGCCAGCAGCTCACTAGCGGGGGGACTGTCTTACGAGCAGTACTTC	CASSSLAGGLSYEQYF